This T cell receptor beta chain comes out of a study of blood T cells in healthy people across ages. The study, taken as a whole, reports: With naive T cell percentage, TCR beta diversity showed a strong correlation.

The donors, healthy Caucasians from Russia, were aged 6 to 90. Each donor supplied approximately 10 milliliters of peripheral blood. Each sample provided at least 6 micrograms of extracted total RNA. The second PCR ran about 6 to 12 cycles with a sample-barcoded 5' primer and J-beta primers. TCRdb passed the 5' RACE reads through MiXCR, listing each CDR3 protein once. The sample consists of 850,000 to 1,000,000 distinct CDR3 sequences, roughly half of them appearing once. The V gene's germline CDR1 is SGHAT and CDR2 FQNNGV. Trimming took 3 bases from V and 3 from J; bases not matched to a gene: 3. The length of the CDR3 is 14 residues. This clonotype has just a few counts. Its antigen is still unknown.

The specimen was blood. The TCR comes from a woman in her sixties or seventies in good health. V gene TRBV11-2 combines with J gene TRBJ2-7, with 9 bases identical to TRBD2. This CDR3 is CASSFYSGSYEQYF. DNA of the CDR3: TGTGCCAGCAGCTTCTATAGCGGGAGCTACGAGCAGTACTTC.